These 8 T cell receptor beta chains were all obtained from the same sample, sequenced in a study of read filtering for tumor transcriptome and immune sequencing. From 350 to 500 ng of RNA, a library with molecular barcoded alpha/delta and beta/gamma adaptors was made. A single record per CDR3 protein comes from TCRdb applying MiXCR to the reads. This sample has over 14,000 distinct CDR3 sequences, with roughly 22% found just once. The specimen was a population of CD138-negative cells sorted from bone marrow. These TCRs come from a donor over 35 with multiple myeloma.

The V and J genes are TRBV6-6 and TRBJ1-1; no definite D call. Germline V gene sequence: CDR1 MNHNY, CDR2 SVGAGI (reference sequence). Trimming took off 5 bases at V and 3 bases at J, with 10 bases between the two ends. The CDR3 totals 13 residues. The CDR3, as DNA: TGTGCCAGCAGTCACCTCCCGGACACTGAAGCTTTCTTT. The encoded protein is CASSHLPDTEAFF.

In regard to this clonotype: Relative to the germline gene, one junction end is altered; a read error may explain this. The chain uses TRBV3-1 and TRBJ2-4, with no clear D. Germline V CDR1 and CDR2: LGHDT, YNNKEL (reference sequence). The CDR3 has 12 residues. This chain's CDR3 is CASSQGGNIQHF. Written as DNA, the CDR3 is TGTGCCAGCAGCCAAGGGGGAAACATTCAGCACTTC.

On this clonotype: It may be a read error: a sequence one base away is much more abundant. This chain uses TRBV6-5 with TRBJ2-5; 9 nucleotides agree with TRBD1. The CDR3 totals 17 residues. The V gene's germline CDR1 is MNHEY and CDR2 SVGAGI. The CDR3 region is CASSQARDRAGWETRYF. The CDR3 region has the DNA TGTGCCAGCAGTCAGGCTCGGGACAGGGCGGGGTGGGAGACCCGGTACTTC.

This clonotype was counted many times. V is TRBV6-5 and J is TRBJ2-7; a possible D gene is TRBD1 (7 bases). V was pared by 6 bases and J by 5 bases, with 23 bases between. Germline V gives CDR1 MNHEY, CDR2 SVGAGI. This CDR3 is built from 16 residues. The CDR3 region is CASRQRPKQGRNEQYF. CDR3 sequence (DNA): TGTGCCAGCAGACAACGTCCCAAACAGGGGAGGAACGAGCAGTACTTC.

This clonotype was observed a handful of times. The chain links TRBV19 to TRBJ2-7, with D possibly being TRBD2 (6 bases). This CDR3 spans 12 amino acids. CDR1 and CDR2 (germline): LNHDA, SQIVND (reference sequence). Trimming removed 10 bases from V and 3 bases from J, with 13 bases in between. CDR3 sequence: CATSEGGYEQYF. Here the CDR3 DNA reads TGTGCCACTTCGGAGGGTGGCTACGAGCAGTACTTC.

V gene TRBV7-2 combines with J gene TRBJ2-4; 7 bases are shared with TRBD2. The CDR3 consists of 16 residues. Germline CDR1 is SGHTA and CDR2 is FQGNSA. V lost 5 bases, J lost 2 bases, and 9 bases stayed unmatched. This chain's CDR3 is CASSPHGGTTKNIQYF. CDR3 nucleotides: TGTGCCAGCAGCCCTCACGGGGGGACGACCAAAAACATTCAGTACTTC.

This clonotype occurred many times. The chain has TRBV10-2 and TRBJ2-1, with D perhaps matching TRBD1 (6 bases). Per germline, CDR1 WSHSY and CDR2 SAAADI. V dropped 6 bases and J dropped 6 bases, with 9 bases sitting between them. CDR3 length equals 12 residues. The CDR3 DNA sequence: TGCGCCAGCAGCTCAGGGGTCAATGAGCAGTTCTTC. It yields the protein CASSSGVNEQFF.

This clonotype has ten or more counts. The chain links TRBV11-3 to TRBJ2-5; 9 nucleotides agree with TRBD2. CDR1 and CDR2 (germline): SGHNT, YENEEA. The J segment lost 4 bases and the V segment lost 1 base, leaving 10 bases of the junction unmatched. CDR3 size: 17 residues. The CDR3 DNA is TGTGCCAGCAGCTTAGGGGTTAGCGGGAGAGCTCGAGAGACCCAGTACTTC. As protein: CASSLGVSGRARETQYF.